The 3 T cell receptor beta chains below were found in one sample sequenced in a study of T cell repertoires in cytomegalovirus infection. TCRdb ran MiXCR on the reads and lists one entry per CDR3 protein. The sample shows just under 550,000 distinct CDR3 sequences, 26% of them seen only once. Sequenced material: PBMCs. The receptors come from a human donor in good health (CMV status not recorded). Some clones in this sample may be carry-over from other donors' samples.

V gene TRBV15 combines with J gene TRBJ1-4, with TRBD1 identical over 8 bases. The CDR3 totals 16 residues. With 4 bases clipped from V and 4 bases from J, the junction kept 8 bases outside the gene matches. The V gene's germline CDR1 is LNHNV and CDR2 YYDKDF (reference sequence). CDR3 sequence (DNA): TGTGCCACCAGCACTCCAGACAGGGGCCTTAATGAAAAACTGTTTTTT. Translation gives CATSTPDRGLNEKLFF. Full variable domain (missing parts from reference TRBV15 and TRBJ1-4): DAMVIQNPRYQVTQFGKPVTLSCSQTLNHNVMYWYQQKSSQAPKLLFHYYDKDFNNEADTPDNFQSRRPNTSFCFLDIRSPGLGDTAMYLCATSTPDRGLNEKLFFGSGTQLSVL.

The V call is TRBV19, the J call TRBJ2-1; 9 positions match TRBD2. In germline, CDR1 is LNHDA, CDR2 SQIVND (reference sequence). V trimming: 9 bases; J trimming: 10 bases; junction bases outside the gene matches: 13. The CDR3 is 14 residues long. CDR3 amino acids: CASKSGTSTIEQFF. CDR3 DNA sequence: TGTGCCAGCAAATCCGGGACTAGCACGATAGAGCAGTTCTTC.

This clonotype was observed a handful of times. The chain combines TRBV6-5 with TRBJ2-2; 9 nucleotides match TRBD2. The germline V gene has CDR1 MNHEY and CDR2 SVGAGI. V lost 0 bases and J lost 0; bases outside the gene matches: 2. The CDR3 consists of 17 residues. The CDR3 spells CASSYSSSGTNTGELFF. In DNA form, the CDR3 reads TGTGCCAGCAGTTACTCGTCTAGCGGGACGAACACCGGGGAGCTGTTTTTT.